The entry below gives a single TCR beta chain sequence along with its context. These data originate in a study of blood T cell repertoires in COVID-19. Whole-study context: Both acute and convalescent COVID-19 samples were obtained from the United States, Italy and Spain.

Only in-frame clones appear in the TCRdb table, and some are missing; sequencing was by immunoSEQ multiplex PCR. The repertoire holds 300,000 to 400,000 clones, with roughly 90% as singletons. The source is a woman aged 45-65 years with active or convalescent COVID-19. What was sequenced was peripheral blood.

This CDR3 is CASSIRQWDSGNTIYF. CDR3 DNA: TGTGCCAGTAGTATCAGACAGTGGGACTCTGGAAACACCATATATTTT. The gene calls are TRBV19 and TRBJ1-3; D might be TRBD1 (5 bases). Between the trimmed V and J ends, which lost 3 bases and 0 bases, there was a span of 12 bases. This CDR3 spans 16 amino acids. In germline, CDR1 is LNHDA, CDR2 SQIVND (reference sequence). The complete variable domain, with remaining parts taken from reference TRBV19 and TRBJ1-3, reads DGGITQSPKYLFRKEGQNVTLSCEQNLNHDAMYWYRQDPGQGLRLIYYSQIVNDFQKGDIAEGYSVSREKKESFPLTVTSAQKNPTAFYLCASSIRQWDSGNTIYFGEGSWLTVV.